One sample yielded the 32 T cell receptor beta chains listed below, sequenced in a study of T cells in women clearing cervical HPV infection. Here immunoSEQ multiplex PCR was the method, and the copy in TCRdb shows in-frame clones only, minus some. This repertoire includes about 28,000 clones. The sample comprised blood buffy coat. These receptor sequences come from a woman between 18 and 75 years old with a cervical HPV16 infection that either progressed to CIN3+ or cleared (not recorded which).

About this clone: The CDR3 end is not reached by the read, which stops 3 residues before it; the germline J gene fills it in. The chain is built from TRBV7-2 and TRBJ1-4; D may be TRBD1 (6 bases). Trimming took off 5 bases at V and 7 bases at J, with 11 bases between the two ends. The CDR3 is 13 residues long. The germline V gene encodes CDR1 SGHTA and CDR2 FQGNSA. The CDR3 spells CASSPDRLEKLFF. The sequenced part of the CDR3 DNA is TGTGCCAGCAGCCCAGACAGGCTTGAAAAA. The variable domain in full, with the rest retrieved from reference TRBV7-2 and TRBJ1-4, is GAGVSQSPSNKVTEKGKDVELRCDPISGHTALYWYRQSLGQGLEFLIYFQGNSAPDKSGLPSDRFSAERTGGSVSTLTIQRTQQEDSAVYLCASSPDRLEKLFFGSGTQLSVL.

This clone is medium-sized (0.01 to 0.1%) by frequency. The CDR3 region is CSVEDPGGETQYF. The CDR3 DNA, read in part, is TGCAGCGTTGAAGACCCGGGGGGAGAGACC. The gene calls are TRBV29-1 and TRBJ2-5; 7 bases line up with TRBD2. The read stops 3 residues short of the end of the CDR3; the missing end is completed from the germline J gene. This CDR3 region has 13 residues. V lost 0 bases to trimming and J lost 4 bases; unmatched junction nucleotides: 2. CDR1 SQVTM and CDR2 ANQGSEA come from the germline V gene. Looking up the rest from reference TRBV29-1 and TRBJ2-5 gives the full variable domain: SAVISQKPSRDICQRGTSLTIQCQVDSQVTMMFWYRQQPGQSLTLIATANQGSEATYESGFVIDKFPISRPNLTFSTLTVSNMSPEDSSIYLCSVEDPGGETQYFGPGTRLLVL.

On this clone: The read is 3 residues too short to cover the CDR3 end, so that end is filled in from the germline J gene. The chain recombines TRBV7-8 with TRBJ2-4; TRBD2 agrees at 7 bases. V was clipped by 2 bases and J by 0 bases; unmatched bases: 7. The V gene's germline CDR1 is SGHVS and CDR2 FQNEAQ. The CDR3 contains 17 residues. This chain's CDR3 is CASSLKLAERAKNIQYF. The sequenced CDR3 bases are TGTGCCAGCAGCTTAAAGCTAGCGGAGAGAGCCAAAAACATT.

A note on this clone: The read terminates 3 residues ahead of where the CDR3 ends, so the germline J gene completes it. The chain has TRBV14 and TRBJ2-3; 7 nucleotides align to TRBD2. There are 18 residues in the CDR3. The germline V gene encodes CDR1 SGHDN and CDR2 FVKESK. CDR3 bases read: TGTGCCAGCAGCCAACTCCCTACCTTTCAGGGAGGGCAAGAGACG. Residues: CASSQLPTFQGGQET. The full-length CDR3 reads as CASSQLPTFQGGQETQYF.

Note on this clone: The missing CDR3 end, 3 residues past where the read stops, is filled in from the germline J gene. This sample includes further DNA sequences coding for the same CDR3. V usage is TRBV12-3 or TRBV12-4 and J usage is TRBJ2-7; 10 bases line up with TRBD2. The CDR3 is 15 amino acids. The V segment lost 5 bases and the J segment 1 base; nucleotides outside the gene matches: 5. The CDR3 here is CASSPGTSASYEQYF. The sequenced CDR3 bases are TGTGCCAGCAGTCCCGGGACTAGCGCTTCCTACGAG.

Concerning this clone: The DNA ends 3 residues before the CDR3 does, and the rest of the CDR3 is filled in from the germline J gene. The rearrangement uses TRBV19 and TRBJ2-2, with 10 bases lining up with TRBD1. CDR3 length: 16 amino acids. Germline lookup yields CDR1 LNHDA and CDR2 SQIVND (reference sequence). CDR3 sequence: CASRDRGYSGANVLFF. The DNA read from the CDR3 is TGTGCCTCCCGGGACAGGGGTTATTCTGGGGCCAACGTG.

Regarding this clone: The read terminates 3 residues ahead of where the CDR3 ends, so the germline J gene completes it. The chain couples TRBV2 to TRBJ1-2; unclear D gene. This CDR3 is 12 amino acids long. Germline CDR1 SNHLY, CDR2 FYNNEI. CDR3 region: CASRDNTDTYTF. CDR3 DNA (partial): TGTGCCAGCAGAGACAATACAGATACC.

Comment on this clone: Read sequence stops 3 residues before the CDR3 end, and the germline J gene provides the missing end. This sequence joins TRBV20-1 and TRBJ1-4, with unresolved D. CDR3 length equals 12 residues. V was shortened by 3 bases and J by 8 bases, with 10 bases between the two germline ends. Germline V CDR1 and CDR2: DFQATT, SNEGSKA (reference sequence). The sequenced CDR3 bases are TGCAGTGCTAGTTGGCAACAAGAAAAA. Protein product: CSASWQQEK. The complete CDR3 protein is CSASWQQEKLFF.

As to this clone: The CDR3 end falls 3 residues outside the read, so it is completed with the germline J gene. The chain joins TRBV7-9 to TRBJ2-1; D gene uncertain. CDR1 SEHNR and CDR2 FQNEAQ come from the germline V gene (reference sequence). CDR3 length: 12 amino acids. V was shortened by 2 bases and J by 5 bases, with 4 bases between the two germline ends. CDR3 bases read: TGTGCCAGCAGCTTACGTAACAATGAG. Its protein is CASSLRNNE. The whole CDR3 protein reads CASSLRNNEQFF.

Concerning this clone: The read ends 3 residues before the CDR3 terminus; that terminus is restored from the germline J gene. V usage is TRBV18 and J usage is TRBJ1-1; 9 bases agree with TRBD1. The CDR3 runs to 13 residues. The V and J ends lost 6 bases and 5 bases, in that order; junction bases with no gene match: 4. The V gene's germline CDR1 is KGHSH and CDR2 LQKENI. CDR3 DNA (partial): TGTGCCAGCTCGTCCGGGACAGGGACTGAA. It translates to CASSSGTGTE. The whole CDR3 sequence reads CASSSGTGTEAFF.

Regarding this clone: Coverage ceases 3 residues before the CDR3 finishes, and the germline J gene fills in the end. V gene TRBV29-1 combines with J gene TRBJ2-1; 9 bases match TRBD1. CDR3 size: 14 residues. V lost 7 bases to trimming and J lost 0 bases; unmatched junction nucleotides: 4. Looked up from germline, CDR1 is SQVTM and CDR2 is ANQGSEA. The CDR3 bases that were read are TGCAGCGGAACGACAGGGGGCTCCTACAATGAG. Residues: CSGTTGGSYNE. Given in full, the CDR3 is CSGTTGGSYNEQFF.

Comments on this clone: The read ends 3 residues early relative to the CDR3; the germline J gene fills the gap. The chain employs TRBV11-2 and TRBJ2-7; 8 bases match TRBD2. The CDR3 sequence is 14 residues long. The V and J ends lost 4 bases and 0 bases, in that order; junction bases with no gene match: 2. The germline V gene encodes CDR1 SGHAT and CDR2 FQNNGV. CDR3 residues: CASSYGTSSYEQYF. Partial CDR3 DNA: TGTGCCAGCAGCTATGGGACTAGCTCCTACGAG.

With respect to this clone: With the read ending 3 residues before the CDR3 end, the germline J gene is used to fill in that end. The chain has TRBV7-6 and TRBJ2-4; D possibly corresponds to TRBD1 (5 bases). The germline V gene encodes CDR1 SGHVS and CDR2 FNYEAQ. There are 16 residues in the CDR3. This CDR3 is CASSYQDTFPLYGQYF. The covered CDR3 bases are TGTGCCAGCAGCTACCAGGACACCTTCCCTCTCTATGGT.

With regard to this clone: The read stops 3 residues short of the end of the CDR3; the missing end is completed from the germline J gene. The chain has TRBV20-1 and TRBJ2-5; 7 bases match TRBD1. The CDR3 covers 14 residues. Per the germline V gene, CDR1 is DFQATT and CDR2 is SNEGSKA (reference sequence). The trim removed 6 bases at V and 1 base at J, leaving 8 bases unmatched. The CDR3 reads CSATGDIRQETQYF. The CDR3 bases that were read are TGCAGTGCAACAGGGGACATCCGCCAAGAGACC.

Notes on this clone: The read ends 3 residues shy of where the CDR3 ends; the end is completed using the germline J gene. The V and J genes are TRBV29-1 and TRBJ1-2; 8 bases align to TRBD1. CDR1 is SQVTM and CDR2 is ANQGSEA in the germline V gene. Trimming at V came to 6 bases and at J to 5 bases, leaving 11 bases not matched to a gene. The CDR3 consists of 14 residues. The CDR3 reads CSVKVTGATYGYTF. CDR3 DNA, as far as it was read: TGCAGCGTGAAAGTGACAGGGGCGACGTATGGC.

Turning to this clone: The read falls 3 residues short of the CDR3 end, and the missing part is taken from the germline J gene. The chain carries TRBV6-1 and TRBJ1-2, with D uncertain. CDR3 length: 15 amino acids. In germline, CDR1 is MNHNS, CDR2 SASEGT. The CDR3 DNA, read in part, is TGTGCCAGCAGTGCCCGGACTAGTGGCTACAATGAC. This codes for CASSARTSGYND. The CDR3 in its entirety is CASSARTSGYNDYTF.

By frequency, this clone is medium-sized. The CDR3 goes on 3 residues after the read ends, and that part is filled in from the germline J gene. The genes are TRBV7-8 and TRBJ1-5, with 7 bases that match TRBD1. CDR3 length: 16 residues. V was pared by 4 bases and J by 3 bases, with 9 bases of the junction left unmatched. CDR1 SGHVS and CDR2 FQNEAQ come from the germline V gene. Partial CDR3 DNA: TGTGCCAGCAGCTCTCGGGGGACAGTAAACAATCAGCCC. Residues: CASSSRGTVNNQP. From start to end, the CDR3 is CASSSRGTVNNQPQHF.

As regards this clone: The DNA ends 3 residues before the CDR3 does, and the rest of the CDR3 is filled in from the germline J gene. The chain combines TRBV19 with TRBJ1-4, with 9 bases identical to TRBD1. The germline CDR1 and CDR2 sequences are LNHDA and SQIVND (reference sequence). The length of the CDR3 is 14 residues. Losses at the gene ends were 3 bases for V and 7 bases for J; bases not matched to a gene: 3. The sequenced CDR3 bases are TGTGCCAGTAGTATGGGACAGGGAGGTGAAAAA. Translation: CASSMGQGGEK. The full CDR3 protein is CASSMGQGGEKLFF.

As to this clone: The read is 3 residues too short to cover the CDR3 end, so that end is filled in from the germline J gene. The chain links TRBV19 to TRBJ1-4, with 7 bases that match TRBD1. The ends lost 7 bases at V and 7 bases at J; junction bases unmatched: 12. This CDR3 has 15 amino acids. The germline V gene has CDR1 LNHDA and CDR2 SQIVND (reference sequence). CDR3 in amino acids: CASNPQRGRVEKLFF. The DNA read from the CDR3 is TGTGCCAGTAACCCCCAAAGGGGGCGCGTTGAAAAA.

Worth noting for this clone: The observed sequence ends 3 residues before the CDR3 terminus, with the missing tail filled in from the germline J gene. The V and J genes are TRBV20-1 and TRBJ1-1, with D uncertain. V lost 0 bases, J lost 3 bases, and 5 bases lay in between. Per the germline V gene, CDR1 is DFQATT and CDR2 is SNEGSKA (reference sequence). This CDR3 contains 12 residues. The sequenced part of the CDR3 DNA is TGCAGTGCTAGAGATTCATACACTGAA. This gives the protein CSARDSYTE. The full CDR3 sequence reads CSARDSYTEAFF.

For this clone: The CDR3 end lies 3 residues beyond the end of the read and is filled in from the germline J gene. J is TRBJ2-7 and V is TRBV7-9; tentatively, D is TRBD1 (6 bases). This CDR3 region has 13 residues. Germline V gene lookup returns CDR1 SEHNR and CDR2 FQNEAQ (reference sequence). The V gene lost 7 bases and the J gene lost 0 bases, with 10 bases spanning the gap. The sequenced CDR3 bases are TGTGCCAGCACCCTGGACAGCTCCTACGAG. Its protein is CASTLDSSYE. In full, the CDR3 reads CASTLDSSYEQYF.

As to this clone: The sequenced fragment ends 3 residues before the CDR3 boundary, so the rest is inferred from the germline J gene. The chain uses TRBV7-3 and TRBJ2-6; D remains unclear. The CDR3 length is 15 residues. Germline CDR1 SGHTA, CDR2 FQGTGA. The V end lost 1 base, the J end lost 0 bases, and 4 bases lay between the germline ends. The CDR3 DNA, read in part, is TGTGCCAGCAGCTTAAGAGGCTCTGGGGCCAACGTC. The encoded protein is CASSLRGSGANV. In full, the CDR3 is CASSLRGSGANVLTF.

Concerning this clone: The read terminates 3 residues ahead of where the CDR3 ends, so the germline J gene completes it. This sequence joins TRBV7-9 and TRBJ2-3; D gene ambiguous. In germline, CDR1 is SEHNR, CDR2 FQNEAQ (reference sequence). Trimming removed 5 bases from V and 6 bases from J, with 12 bases in between. There are 13 residues in the CDR3. CDR3 bases read: TGTGCCAGCAGCGAGACTCGATCGGATACG. Amino acid sequence: CASSETRSDT. The full CDR3 sequence reads CASSETRSDTQYF.

Remarks on this clone: The CDR3 end lies 3 residues beyond the end of the read and is filled in from the germline J gene. This chain connects TRBV7-8 to TRBJ1-1; 9 bases fit TRBD1. Germline CDR1 and CDR2: SGHVS and FQNEAQ. After removal of 4 bases from V and 1 base from J, the junction contained 4 bases not matched to a gene. CDR3 length: 15 amino acids. This CDR3 is CASSSTDRGNTEAFF. CDR3 bases read: TGTGCCAGCAGCTCGACGGACAGGGGGAACACTGAA.

Turning to this clone: The CDR3 end lies 3 residues beyond the end of the read and is filled in from the germline J gene. The V call is TRBV30, the J call TRBJ2-2; the D gene is possibly TRBD2 (7 bases). CDR1 is GTSNPN, CDR2 SVGIG, per germline (reference sequence). The CDR3 sequence is 14 residues long. The DNA read from the CDR3 is TGTGCCTGGAGTGGGGGGGGCCCTAATGAAAAG. It encodes CAWSGGGPNEK. The CDR3 as a whole reads CAWSGGGPNEKLFF.

For this clone: The CDR3 end lies 3 residues beyond the end of the read and is filled in from the germline J gene. The rearrangement links TRBV24-1 to TRBJ2-5; TRBD2 is a possible D gene (6 bases). V lost 2 bases to trimming and J lost 1 base, with 19 bases between them. Germline CDR1 is KGHDR and CDR2 is SFDVKD. This CDR3 has 18 amino acids. Incomplete CDR3 DNA: TGTGCCACCAGTGATTCCTTGAGAGCGGGCGGATCCCAAGAGACC. Translating it yields CATSDSLRAGGSQET. The whole CDR3 reads CATSDSLRAGGSQETQYF.

Concerning this clone itself: The read ends 3 residues shy of where the CDR3 ends; the end is completed using the germline J gene. The chain employs TRBV6-1 and TRBJ1-1; D uncertain. Germline CDR1 reads MNHNS; CDR2 reads SASEGT. The V end lost 3 bases, the J end lost 2 bases, and 10 bases lay between the germline ends. The length of the CDR3 is 14 residues. The CDR3 bases that were read are TGTGCCAGCAGTGAGCTCCCAGATAACACTGAA. Its translation: CASSELPDNTE. The full CDR3 reads CASSELPDNTEAFF.

Details on this clone: The CDR3 extends 3 residues past the end of the read, so its final part is completed from the germline J gene. V is TRBV27 and J is TRBJ2-3, with 9 bases matching TRBD1. The CDR3 is 18 residues long. Looked up from germline, CDR1 is MNHEY and CDR2 is SMNVEV (reference sequence). Germline trimming cut 3 bases from V and 3 bases from J; bases unmatched to any gene: 13. CDR3 DNA, as far as it was read: TGTGCCAGCAGTTTTCAAGTTATGGGGACAGGGAGGACAGATACG. Amino acid sequence: CASSFQVMGTGRTDT. Given in full, the CDR3 is CASSFQVMGTGRTDTQYF.

About this clone itself: The sequenced fragment ends 3 residues before the CDR3 boundary, so the rest is inferred from the germline J gene. V and J are TRBV19 and TRBJ1-2; D call uncertain. V was cut by 5 bases and J by 1 base, with 8 bases left in between. Germline V gene lookup returns CDR1 LNHDA and CDR2 SQIVND (reference sequence). CDR3 size: 13 residues. CDR3 DNA, as far as it was read: TGTGCCAGTAGTTCACCAGTTAACTATGGC. It yields the protein CASSSPVNYG. The whole CDR3 protein reads CASSSPVNYGYTF.

The CDR3 protein is CASSPPGETQYF. The covered CDR3 bases are TGTGCCAGCTCACCACCGGGCGAGACG. This chain joins TRBV18 and TRBJ2-3; D unresolved. Read sequence stops 3 residues before the CDR3 end, and the germline J gene provides the missing end. Germline V lookup: CDR1 KGHSH, CDR2 LQKENI. The CDR3 is 12 residues long.

CDR3 residues: CASSRQGLNTEAFF. The CDR3 DNA, read in part, is TGTGCCAGCAGCCGACAGGGATTGAACACTGAA. V gene TRBV7-9 combines with J gene TRBJ1-1, with TRBD1 matching over 7 bases. The observed sequence ends 3 residues before the CDR3 terminus, with the missing tail filled in from the germline J gene. CDR3 length equals 14 residues. Trimming cost V 5 bases and J 0 bases; bases outside gene matches: 3. Germline values: CDR1 SEHNR, CDR2 FQNEAQ (reference sequence). Full variable domain (rest looked up from reference TRBV7-9 and TRBJ1-1): DTGVSQNPRHKITKRGQNVTFRCDPISEHNRLYWYRQTLGQGPEFLTYFQNEAQLEKSRLLSDRFSAERPKGSFSTLEIQRTEQGDSAMYLCASSRQGLNTEAFFGQGTRLTVV.

Of note for this clone: Read data end 3 residues before the CDR3 end; the end is taken from the germline J gene. The rearrangement links TRBV2 to TRBJ1-1; the D gene is possibly TRBD1 (6 bases). The CDR3 is 13 amino acids. From germline, CDR1 is SNHLY and CDR2 FYNNEI. CDR3 protein: CASSASGTTEAFF. The DNA read from the CDR3 is TGTGCCAGCAGTGCCTCCGGGACAACCGAA.